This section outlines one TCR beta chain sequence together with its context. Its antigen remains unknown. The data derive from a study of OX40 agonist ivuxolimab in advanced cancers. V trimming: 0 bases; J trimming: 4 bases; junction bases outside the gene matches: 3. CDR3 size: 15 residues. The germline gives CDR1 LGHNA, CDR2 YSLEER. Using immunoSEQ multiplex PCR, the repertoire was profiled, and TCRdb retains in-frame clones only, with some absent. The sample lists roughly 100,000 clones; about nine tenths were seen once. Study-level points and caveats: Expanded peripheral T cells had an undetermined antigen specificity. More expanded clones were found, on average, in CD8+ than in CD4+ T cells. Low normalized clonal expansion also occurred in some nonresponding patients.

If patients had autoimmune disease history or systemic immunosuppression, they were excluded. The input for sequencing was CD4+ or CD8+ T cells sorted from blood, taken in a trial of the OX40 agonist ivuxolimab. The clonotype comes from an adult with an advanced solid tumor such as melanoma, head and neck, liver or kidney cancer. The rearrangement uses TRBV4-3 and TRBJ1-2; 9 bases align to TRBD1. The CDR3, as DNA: TGCGCCAGCAGCCAAGATAGGGGACAGGGCTATGGCTACACCTTC. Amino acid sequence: CASSQDRGQGYGYTF.